The 25 T cell receptor beta chains given below trace back to one sample, sequenced in a study of yellow fever vaccine responses in identical twins. TCRdb processed the RT-PCR reads anew with MiXCR; each CDR3 protein has one entry. The table has approximately 3,000 distinct CDR3 sequences, about 88% seen once. The sample here was T cells from blood (PBMCs), unsorted or a sorted subset (not recorded which), taken before or after yellow fever vaccination (not recorded which). The receptors stem from a woman under 30 who received the yellow fever vaccine.

This rearrangement joins TRBV2 to TRBJ2-3, with D hard to call. CDR3 size: 15 residues. Germline CDR1 is SNHLY and CDR2 is FYNNEI. V lost 1 base, J lost 1 base, and 9 bases lay in between. The CDR3 loop is CASSEGVSRTDTQYF. For the CDR3, the DNA is TGTGCCAGCAGTGAAGGGGTCTCGCGCACAGATACGCAGTATTTT.

The V call is TRBV29-1, the J call TRBJ2-5; D remains unclear. The CDR3 is 13 residues long. Germline V gene data show CDR1 as SQVTM and CDR2 as ANQGSEA. Trimming stripped 1 base from V and 6 bases from J, with 12 bases between. CDR3 nucleotides: TGCAGCGTTGAAGGCCAGGTCGTGAAGACCCAGTACTTC. Translated, it gives CSVEGQVVKTQYF.

The rearrangement joins TRBV4-2 to TRBJ2-7; 9 nucleotides align to TRBD2. The junction had 4 bases not matched to a gene; V was cut back by 0 bases and J by 1 base. The CDR3 spans 16 residues. CDR1 and CDR2 from the germline V gene are LGHNA and YNFKEQ. The CDR3 reads CASSQDMTSGSYEQYF. The CDR3 DNA reads TGTGCCAGCAGCCAAGATATGACTAGCGGATCCTACGAGCAGTACTTC.

The sample holds a few counts of this clonotype. V and J are TRBV6-2 or TRBV6-3 and TRBJ1-5, with D possibly TRBD1 on 5 matching bases. This CDR3 has 15 residues. Per the germline V gene, CDR1 is MNHEY and CDR2 is SVGEGT. V lost 2 bases and J 7 bases, leaving 15 bases between the germline ends. The chain's CDR3 is CASSYDGKGLQPQHF. The CDR3, as DNA: TGTGCCAGCAGTTACGACGGCAAGGGGCTCCAGCCCCAGCATTTT.

The J gene is TRBJ2-2, the V gene TRBV2, with D possibly matching TRBD2 (6 bases). With 6 bases removed from V and 2 bases from J, the gap between germline ends came to 25 bases. The germline gives CDR1 SNHLY, CDR2 FYNNEI. The CDR3 has 19 residues. The CDR3 nucleotides are TGTGCCAGCAGAGCGTGGGACTTCCCTCCACCGAAAAACACCGGGGAGCTGTTTTTT. Its protein is CASRAWDFPPPKNTGELFF.

The CDR3 spells CARAVADTQYF. In DNA, the CDR3 is TGCGCCAGGGCTGTAGCAGATACGCAGTATTTT. V and J are TRBV5-1 and TRBJ2-3; unclear D gene. The CDR3 totals 11 residues. Germline assignment: CDR1 SGHRS and CDR2 YFSETQ. Between the trimmed V and J ends, which lost 8 bases and 4 bases, there was a span of 8 bases. The whole variable domain, remainder taken from reference TRBV5-1 and TRBJ2-3, is KAGVTQTPRYLIKTRGQQVTLSCSPISGHRSVSWYQQTPGQGLQFLFEYFSETQRNKGNFPGRFSGRQFSNSRSEMNVSTLELGDSALYLCARAVADTQYFGPGTRLTVL.

V usage is TRBV11-3 and J usage is TRBJ2-1, with no clear D. The CDR3 contains 12 residues. Trimming removed 3 bases at V and 5 bases at J, with 5 bases between. Germline assignment: CDR1 SGHNT and CDR2 YENEEA. CDR3 nucleotides: TGTGCCAGCAGCTTCAAACACAATGAGCAGTTCTTC. It translates to CASSFKHNEQFF.

This rearrangement joins TRBV12-3 or TRBV12-4 to TRBJ1-2, with 8 bases aligning to TRBD1. V gave up 3 bases and J gave up 4 bases; unmatched junction bases: 7. The CDR3 loop spans 15 amino acids. The CDR3 here is CASSFQGARGYGYTF. Here the CDR3 DNA reads TGTGCCAGCAGTTTCCAGGGGGCGCGAGGCTATGGCTACACCTTC.

V gene TRBV5-6 combines with J gene TRBJ2-3; TRBD2 might be the D (6 bases). Trimming removed 2 bases from V and 2 bases from J, with 12 bases in between. The CDR3 consists of 15 residues. Germline V gene lookup returns CDR1 SGHDT and CDR2 YYEEEE. CDR3 bases: TGTGCCAGCAGCTTCCGGGAGACCGCCACAGATACGCAGTATTTT. This gives the protein CASSFRETATDTQYF.

V is TRBV15 and J is TRBJ1-6; D is uncertain. The CDR3 is 14 residues long. Trimming took 6 bases from V and 7 from J, leaving 13 bases between them. CDR1 and CDR2 from the germline V gene are LNHNV and YYDKDF (reference sequence). CDR3 sequence (DNA): TGTGCCACCAGAAGCAGCCCAGAGAATTCACCCCTCCACTTT. It is translated as CATRSSPENSPLHF.

The chain has TRBV21-1 and TRBJ2-7; the DNA was not compared with TRBD2, the D call given in the table. TRBV21-1 is marked as a pseudogene. The CDR3 length is 17 residues. The CDR3 nucleotides are TGTGCCAGCAGCATGATCCAGGGACTAGCGGGATATGACGAGCAGTACTTC. Protein product: CASSMIQGLAGYDEQYF.

The gene calls are TRBV7-9 and TRBJ2-2; D unclear. In germline, CDR1 is SEHNR, CDR2 FQNEAQ (reference sequence). The CDR3 sequence is 15 residues long. V lost 1 base, J lost 2 bases, and 8 bases lay in between. DNA for the CDR3: TGTGCCAGCAGCTTAGACTGGCTCAACACCGGGGAGCTGTTTTTT. This gives the protein CASSLDWLNTGELFF. Looking up the rest from reference TRBV7-9 and TRBJ2-2 gives the full variable domain: DTGVSQNPRHKITKRGQNVTFRCDPISEHNRLYWYRQTLGQGPEFLTYFQNEAQLEKSRLLSDRFSAERPKGSFSTLEIQRTEQGDSAMYLCASSLDWLNTGELFFGEGSRLTVL.

V gene TRBV11-1 combines with J gene TRBJ2-6; tentatively, D is TRBD1 (5 bases). Trimming took 2 bases from V and 2 from J, leaving 16 bases between them. CDR3 length: 18 amino acids. Germline loops: CDR1 SGHAT, CDR2 FQDESV (reference sequence). The CDR3 DNA sequence: TGTGCCAGCAGCTTATGGGGCTCGGGTACAACTGGGGCCAACGTCCTGACTTTC. Encoded protein: CASSLWGSGTTGANVLTF.

The chain recombines TRBV13 with TRBJ2-3; D perhaps matches TRBD2 (5 bases). The CDR3 has 15 amino acids. The V end was cut by 5 bases, the J end by 3 bases, with 15 bases between. Germline loops: CDR1 PRHDT, CDR2 FYEKMQ (reference sequence). CDR3 residues: CASSAAIAPTDTQYF. The CDR3 region has the DNA TGTGCCAGCAGCGCCGCGATAGCGCCTACAGATACGCAGTATTTT.

The chain links TRBV11-3 to TRBJ2-7; D unresolved. The CDR3 spans 13 residues. Trimming pared 6 bases from V and 4 bases from J, leaving 13 bases between. Germline V gives CDR1 SGHNT, CDR2 YENEEA. In DNA, the CDR3 is TGTGCCAGCAGTCGGACCTCCGAATACGAGCAGTACTTC. Translation gives CASSRTSEYEQYF.

The chain has TRBV29-1 and TRBJ1-2; no clear D. V gave up 0 bases and J gave up 2 bases, with 4 bases separating them. Germline-derived CDR1 and CDR2 are SQVTM and ANQGSEA. The CDR3 is made up of 12 amino acids. The CDR3 coding sequence is TGCAGCGTTGAAGATGACAACTATGGCTACACCTTC. Its translation: CSVEDDNYGYTF.

This rearrangement joins TRBV4-2 to TRBJ2-3; D might be TRBD1 or TRBD2, each matching 5 bases. V was shortened by 4 bases and J by 2 bases, with 16 bases between the two germline ends. CDR1 and CDR2 (germline): LGHNA, YNFKEQ. This CDR3 is 16 amino acids long. CDR3 region: CASSRTGTADTDTQYF. The CDR3 nucleotides read TGTGCCAGCAGCCGCACCGGGACGGCCGACACAGATACGCAGTATTTT.

This sequence joins TRBV5-1 and TRBJ2-3, with 10 bases fitting TRBD2. Per the germline V gene, CDR1 is SGHRS and CDR2 is YFSETQ. CDR3 size: 15 residues. V lost 0 bases, J lost 6 bases, and 4 bases stayed unmatched. The CDR3 nucleotides are TGCGCCAGCAGCTTGGGAGGGACTAGCGAGGATACGCAGTATTTT. Translating it yields CASSLGGTSEDTQYF.

The chain couples TRBV5-1 to TRBJ2-2, with no clear D. Trimming pared 0 bases from V and 6 bases from J, leaving 9 bases between. This CDR3 spans 14 amino acids. The V gene's germline CDR1 is SGHRS and CDR2 YFSETQ. This CDR3 is CASSLERVPGELFF. The DNA of the CDR3 is TGCGCCAGCAGCTTGGAAAGGGTCCCCGGGGAGCTGTTTTTT.

This clonotype showed up just a few times. CDR3 DNA: TGTGCCAGCAGTTTAACGGGACGGGAAACTTACGAGCAGTACTTC. Amino acids: CASSLTGRETYEQYF. The rearrangement uses TRBV28 and TRBJ2-7; D might be TRBD1 or TRBD2, each matching 5 bases. This CDR3 contains 15 residues. Trimming took 2 bases from V and 4 from J, leaving 15 bases between them. Looked up from germline, CDR1 is MDHEN and CDR2 is SYDVKM.

This clonotype turned up a few times. The chain couples TRBV29-1 to TRBJ1-1; D unresolved. The CDR3 loop spans 13 amino acids. The V and J ends lost 2 bases and 0 bases respectively, with 7 bases between them. Germline lookup yields CDR1 SQVTM and CDR2 ANQGSEA. CDR3 amino acids: CSVEQQMNTEAFF. CDR3 coding DNA: TGCAGCGTTGAACAACAGATGAACACTGAAGCTTTCTTT.

J is TRBJ2-3 and V is TRBV18; possibly TRBD2 for D (5 bases). CDR1 is KGHSH and CDR2 is LQKENI in the germline V gene. V dropped 6 bases and J dropped 0 bases, with 10 bases sitting between them. The CDR3 runs 14 residues. CDR3 amino acids: CASSRGTSTDTQYF. CDR3 DNA: TGTGCCAGCTCCCGGGGTACTAGCACAGATACGCAGTATTTT.

Judged by abundance, this clonotype is large (0.1 to 1%). The chain links TRBV6-2 or TRBV6-3 to TRBJ2-5; TRBD1 might be the D (7 bases). Germline V CDR1 and CDR2: MNHEY, SVGEGT. This CDR3 has 15 amino acids. V was pared by 2 bases and J by 5 bases, with 15 bases between. CDR3 region: CASSYRGTAWETQYF. The CDR3 nucleotides read TGTGCCAGCAGTTACCGCGGGACAGCTTGGGAGACCCAGTACTTC.

The chain combines TRBV29-1 with TRBJ2-1, with D uncertain. Germline V gives CDR1 SQVTM, CDR2 ANQGSEA. Trimming left V 7 bases short and J 6 bases short, with 10 bases between. The CDR3 loop spans 11 amino acids. CDR3 protein: CSGNSVNEQFF. For the CDR3, the DNA is TGCAGCGGGAACTCGGTCAATGAGCAGTTCTTC.

This clonotype was observed once. The J gene is TRBJ2-7, the V gene TRBV4-1; possible D gene TRBD1, 6 bases. Germline lookup yields CDR1 MGHRA and CDR2 YSYEKL. The CDR3 spans 15 residues. Trimming cost V 4 bases and J 3 bases, with 16 bases left between them. The CDR3 region is CASSLLLGASYEQYF. In DNA form, the CDR3 reads TGCGCCAGCAGCCTACTGTTGGGGGCTAGCTACGAGCAGTACTTC.